These 8 T cell receptor beta chains were sequenced from one sample in a study of control samples from healthy donors and cancer patients. Sequencing used immunoSEQ multiplex PCR; TCRdb keeps in-frame clones, though not all of them. The sample has 20,000 to 25,000 clones, approximately 85% seen once. The sample was PBMCs. The receptor source for this set is a man in his sixties with head and neck cancer.

The rearrangement joins TRBV29-1 to TRBJ1-1; 11 bases line up with TRBD1. J gave up 5 bases and V 6 bases, and 5 bases lay outside the gene matches. CDR3 length equals 13 residues. Per the germline V gene, CDR1 is SQVTM and CDR2 is ANQGSEA. In DNA form, the CDR3 reads TGCAGCGTAGAGGACAGGGGGCAAACTGAAGCTTTCTTT. As protein: CSVEDRGQTEAFF. Looking up the rest from reference TRBV29-1 and TRBJ1-1 gives the full variable domain: SAVISQKPSRDICQRGTSLTIQCQVDSQVTMMFWYRQQPGQSLTLIATANQGSEATYESGFVIDKFPISRPNLTFSTLTVSNMSPEDSSIYLCSVEDRGQTEAFFGQGTRLTVV.

The chain joins TRBV15 to TRBJ1-2; D is unresolved. V lost 1 base, J lost 3 bases, and 6 bases lay in between. CDR3 length equals 13 residues. Germline CDR1 is LNHNV and CDR2 is YYDKDF (reference sequence). CDR3 protein: CATSRGVDYGYTF. The CDR3 DNA follows: TGTGCCACCAGCAGAGGGGTGGACTATGGCTACACCTTC.

The chain carries TRBV30 and TRBJ1-5; TRBD1 agrees at 7 bases. In germline, CDR1 is GTSNPN, CDR2 SVGIG (reference sequence). The CDR3 is made up of 13 amino acids. Unmatched junction bases numbered 3, after V lost 1 base and J lost 6 bases. The CDR3 loop is CAWSDRGFQPQHF. CDR3 sequence (DNA): TGTGCCTGGAGTGACAGGGGTTTTCAGCCCCAGCATTTT.

The V call is TRBV12-3 or TRBV12-4, the J call TRBJ2-2; no clear D. Trimming shortened V by 6 bases and J by 6 bases, and 8 bases separated the two germline ends. CDR3 length: 12 amino acids. The CDR3 coding sequence is TGTGCCAGCAGCCGAAGGGCCGGGGAGCTGTTTTTT. This translates into CASSRRAGELFF.

The chain joins TRBV7-2 to TRBJ2-7, with a possible D match to TRBD2 (6 bases). This CDR3 is 15 amino acids long. Germline CDR1 is SGHTA and CDR2 is FQGNSA. The V end was cut by 3 bases, the J end by 4 bases, with 16 bases between. The CDR3 protein is CASSLTRGSLYEQYV. CDR3 sequence (DNA): TGTGCCAGCAGCTTGACTAGAGGGTCCCTGTACGAGCAGTACGTC.

The V and J genes are TRBV5-8 and TRBJ2-2; 8 bases line up with TRBD2. The CDR3 is 16 residues long. Germline-derived CDR1 and CDR2 are SGHTS and YDEGEE. V lost 5 bases, J lost 5 bases, and 11 bases stayed unmatched. CDR3 sequence reads: CASSGLISGTTGELFF. The CDR3 bases are TGTGCCAGCAGTGGGCTGATTAGCGGGACTACCGGGGAGCTGTTTTTT.

The V and J genes are TRBV6-5 and TRBJ2-5, with a possible D match to TRBD2 (6 bases). V was pared by 6 bases and J by 4 bases, with 15 bases between. CDR3 size: 14 residues. Germline CDR1 reads MNHEY; CDR2 reads SVGAGI. Here the CDR3 DNA reads TGTGCCAGCAGCCGCGGAGGGTGGTTAGAGACCCAGTACTTC. Protein product: CASSRGGWLETQYF.

The V call is TRBV5-1, the J call TRBJ1-2, with D possibly TRBD1 on 5 matching bases. V was trimmed by 1 base and J by 1 base, leaving 14 bases between them. The CDR3 contains 16 residues. Germline V gene data show CDR1 as SGHRS and CDR2 as YFSETQ. The CDR3 reads CASSLTVAGLNYGYTF. CDR3 in DNA: TGCGCCAGCAGCTTGACAGTGGCAGGGCTTAACTATGGCTACACCTTC. Full variable domain (remainder filled in from reference TRBV5-1 and TRBJ1-2): KAGVTQTPRYLIKTRGQQVTLSCSPISGHRSVSWYQQTPGQGLQFLFEYFSETQRNKGNFPGRFSGRQFSNSRSEMNVSTLELGDSALYLCASSLTVAGLNYGYTFGSGTRLTVV.